Listed below are T cell receptor beta chains from one sample, sequenced in a study of early T cells in non-severe SARS-CoV-2 infection. TCRdb recomputed calls from the 5' RACE reads with MiXCR, one row per CDR3 protein. Here the sample spans approximately 65,000 distinct CDR3 sequences, under 13% being singletons. The sample was whole blood. Receptors originate from an adult who was a healthcare worker with PCR-confirmed SARS-CoV-2 infection or an uninfected control (not recorded which). The CDR3 runs from the conserved cysteine through the conserved F or W. The D gene is left open where the match is weak.

TRBV7-9	TRBD2	CASSPSGRALREQYF
TRBV10-3	TRBD2	CAISESTSGSSTQYF
TRBV6-5	TRBD2	CASSYFSGMDTGELFF
TRBV6-5	TRBD2	CASSKQPEAGVSYEQYF
TRBV20-1	-	CSASRVDGYTF
TRBV2	-	CASSERGYHYEQYF
TRBV6-5	-	CASSYRSTGRWEQYF
TRBV11-2	TRBD1	CASSSPGQGPENEQFF
TRBV18	-	CASSPPNLKRLNTEAFF
TRBV20-1	-	CSALDWRGTQYF
TRBV27	-	CASSSLMAGLYEQYF
TRBV20-1	TRBD2	CSASRPRVSRPYSGNEQFF
TRBV27	-	CASSRANTGELFF
TRBV11-2	-	CASSLDPAAYEQYF
TRBV7-9	TRBD2	CASSRLAGAAPYEQYF
TRBV2	-	CASSGGGRAIQYF
TRBV11-3	-	CASSPREADTQYF
TRBV2	-	CASSADKNIQYF
TRBV20-1	-	CSASWGDGAFF
TRBV11-2	-	CATSTGTLNTEAFF
TRBV9	-	CASSVAQERVGYGYTF
TRBV2	-	CASGLLSYNEQFF
TRBV7-8	TRBD2	CANRLSGSSYEQYF
TRBV20-1	-	CSARDYEDVGKLFF
TRBV7-8	-	CASSLRRPGEQYF
TRBV28	-	CTSSLVDTAFF
TRBV7-7	TRBD2	CASSLSGGQGDTQYF
TRBV12-3/TRBV12-4	TRBD2	CASSTSGRTTDTQYF
TRBV20-1	-	CSARDTRSYSNQPQHF
TRBV3-1	-	CASSQMTQETQYF
TRBV10-1	-	CASSELCEEGAQETQYF
TRBV10-2	-	CASSDYNTQYF
TRBV28	TRBD1	CASSSGRTGVREQYF
TRBV7-3	-	CASSTGPNTEAFF
TRBV20-1	TRBD1	CSARVPGDRGLYEQYF
TRBV7-8	-	CASSFVRDEQYF
TRBV19	TRBD2	CASMGLGTSTYNEQFF
TRBV2	-	CASSATRSSYNEQFF